Shown below are 18 T cell receptor beta chains from a single sample sequenced in a study of low-dose radiotherapy and immunotherapy resistance in tumors. First-strand cDNA used TRAV- and TRBV-specific primers, covering alpha and beta chains. Amplification of TCRs used a constant-region primer and V-primer adapter for about 20 PCR cycles. TCRdb re-analysed the reads in MiXCR, keeping a single row per CDR3 protein. The repertoire holds tens of thousands of distinct CDR3 sequences, with about 20% as singletons. Time point here: after trial treatment. Treatment described: LDRT plus nivolumab, ipilimumab, low-dose cyclophosphamide and aspirin (RACIN trial). The source material was PBMCs, sampled after low-dose radiotherapy plus immunotherapy. The receptor source for this set is a female donor with ovarian cancer.

There are many counts of this clonotype. The V gene is TRBV19, the J gene TRBJ2-2; 8 bases line up with TRBD1. Germline assignment: CDR1 LNHDA and CDR2 SQIVND (reference sequence). The junction had 4 bases not matched to a gene; V was cut back by 7 bases and J by 6 bases. The CDR3 loop spans 13 amino acids. DNA for the CDR3: TGTGCCAGTACCGGACAGGGTGCCGGGGAGCTGTTTTTT. Protein product: CASTGQGAGELFF.

This clonotype was seen many times. This chain connects TRBV7-9 to TRBJ1-3, with D unresolved. Germline V gives CDR1 SEHNR, CDR2 FQNEAQ (reference sequence). With 1 base removed from V and 2 bases from J, the gap between germline ends came to 12 bases. This CDR3 is 16 amino acids long. CDR3 nucleotide sequence: TGTGCCAGCAGCTTAGGTTCTGTAGGAACTGGAAACACCATATATTTT. This sequence encodes CASSLGSVGTGNTIYF.

This clonotype was counted only a few times. This rearrangement joins TRBV3-1 to TRBJ2-3; TRBD2 agrees at 12 bases. V was pared by 6 bases and J by 5 bases, with 15 bases of the junction left unmatched. Per the germline V gene, CDR1 is LGHDT and CDR2 is YNNKEL (reference sequence). The CDR3 is 18 amino acids. CDR3: CASSPRLAGAFGGDTQYF. The CDR3 DNA sequence: TGTGCCAGCAGTCCTCGACTAGCGGGAGCCTTTGGCGGAGATACGCAGTATTTT.

This clonotype has ten or more counts. CDR3 nucleotide sequence: TGTGCCAGCAGCTTAGGTCTCGGGAGTCGGTACGAGCAGTACTTC. Its translation is CASSLGLGSRYEQYF. The V gene is TRBV7-2, the J gene TRBJ2-7; D possibly corresponds to TRBD2 (6 bases). The CDR3 runs 15 residues. The ends were cut back, 1 base at V and 4 bases at J, with 14 bases in the middle. Germline V lookup: CDR1 SGHTA, CDR2 FQGNSA. The variable domain in full, completed from reference TRBV7-2 and TRBJ2-7, reads GAGVSQSPSNKVTEKGKDVELRCDPISGHTALYWYRQSLGQGLEFLIYFQGNSAPDKSGLPSDRFSAERTGGSVSTLTIQRTQQEDSAVYLCASSLGLGSRYEQYFGPGTRLTVT.

This clonotype occurred a few times. V gene TRBV20-1 combines with J gene TRBJ2-1; 7 bases line up with TRBD1. J gave up 6 bases and V 2 bases, and 10 bases lay outside the gene matches. The CDR3 spans 15 residues. In germline, CDR1 is DFQATT, CDR2 SNEGSKA (reference sequence). This chain's CDR3 is CSARTLYGTVNEQFF. The CDR3 DNA reads TGCAGTGCTAGAACGCTTTACGGGACAGTCAATGAGCAGTTCTTC.

This clonotype was observed many times. The chain combines TRBV27 with TRBJ1-5, with D perhaps TRBD1 (6 bases). CDR1 is MNHEY and CDR2 is SMNVEV in the germline V gene (reference sequence). The CDR3 sequence is 15 residues long. V was clipped by 5 bases and J by 6 bases, with 17 bases between them. The DNA of the CDR3 is TGTGCCAGCAGTCCCCGACAGGCGAAGGGTCAGCCCCAGCATTTT. Protein: CASSPRQAKGQPQHF.

This clonotype came up many times. J is TRBJ2-3 and V is TRBV12-3 or TRBV12-4; 9 bases agree with TRBD2. V dropped 5 bases and J dropped 5; count of bases not matched to a gene: 5. The CDR3 runs 14 residues. For the CDR3, the DNA is TGTGCCAGCAGTCCCATACTAGCGGGAGATACGCAGTATTTT. Its protein is CASSPILAGDTQYF.

This clonotype was recorded at least ten times. The chain couples TRBV7-9 to TRBJ2-2; a weak D match, TRBD1 (5 bases). Trimming pared 1 base from V and 3 bases from J, leaving 21 bases between. From germline, CDR1 is SEHNR and CDR2 FQNEAQ (reference sequence). This CDR3 region has 19 residues. The CDR3 DNA is TGTGCCAGCAGCTTAGATGTCGGTGACAGACTCTGGGACACCGGGGAGCTGTTTTTT. Its protein is CASSLDVGDRLWDTGELFF.

This clonotype was seen repeatedly, ten times or more. The chain is built from TRBV4-3 and TRBJ2-2, with 10 bases aligning to TRBD2. This CDR3 region has 18 residues. CDR1 and CDR2 from the germline V gene are LGHNA and YSLEER. The junction had 8 bases not matched to a gene; V was cut back by 0 bases and J by 4 bases. DNA of the CDR3: TGCGCCAGCAGCCAAGAGAGCGGGGGGGCTCTCGCCACCGGGGAGCTGTTTTTT. Translation gives CASSQESGGALATGELFF.

The sample holds many counts of this clonotype. The chain recombines TRBV5-1 with TRBJ2-1, with D tentatively TRBD2 (7 bases). CDR3 size: 16 residues. V dropped 0 bases and J dropped 7 bases, with 17 bases sitting between them. Germline values: CDR1 SGHRS, CDR2 YFSETQ. The DNA for the CDR3 is TGCGCCAGCAGCTTGGCTATCGGGGGGCCCTGGAATGAGCAGTTCTTC. Translating it yields CASSLAIGGPWNEQFF.

This clonotype was counted at least ten times. The chain is built from TRBV7-8 and TRBJ2-5; 11 bases agree with TRBD2. The germline V gene encodes CDR1 SGHVS and CDR2 FQNEAQ. V shed 3 bases, J shed 5 bases, and the junction held 5 bases outside the gene matches. The CDR3 consists of 15 residues. The CDR3 sequence: CASSFLAGGRETQYF. The CDR3 DNA follows: TGTGCCAGCAGCTTTCTAGCGGGGGGTCGGGAGACCCAGTACTTC.

In its sample, this clonotype was seen many times. V gene TRBV9 combines with J gene TRBJ2-3; TRBD2 matches at 8 bases. Germline V gene lookup returns CDR1 SGDLS and CDR2 YYNGEE. CDR3 length: 16 amino acids. V was pared by 6 bases and J by 6 bases, with 15 bases of the junction left unmatched. CDR3 sequence (DNA): TGTGCCAGCAAGCGAACTGCCGGGAGGGCAACGGATACGCAGTATTTT. As protein: CASKRTAGRATDTQYF. The full variable domain, completed using reference TRBV9 and TRBJ2-3, is DSGVTQTPKHLITATGQRVTLRCSPRSGDLSVYWYQQSLDQGLQFLIQYYNGEERAKGNILERFSAQQFPDLHSELNLSSLELGDSALYFCASKRTAGRATDTQYFGPGTRLTVL.

This clonotype showed up just a few times. This likely stems from a read error, as it lies one base from a far larger clone. The V call is TRBV5-1, the J call TRBJ2-1, with D possibly being TRBD1 or TRBD2 (5 bases each). The V end lost 0 bases, the J end lost 10 bases, and 11 bases lay between the germline ends. The germline V gene encodes CDR1 SGHRS and CDR2 YFSETQ. The CDR3 runs to 13 residues. CDR3 DNA: TGCGCCAGCAGCTTGGGAGTCGGGGACGAGCAGTTCTTC. The encoded protein is CASSLGVGDEQFF. Using reference TRBV5-1 and TRBJ2-1 for the parts outside the CDR3, the full variable domain is KAGVTQTPRYLIKTRGQQVTLSCSPISGHRSVSWYQQTPGQGLQFLFEYFSETQRNKGNFPGRFSGRQFSNSRSEMNVSTLELGDSALYLCASSLGVGDEQFFGPGTRLTVL.

This chain connects TRBV6-1 to TRBJ1-5, with a tentative D call TRBD1 (5 bases). The germline V gene has CDR1 MNHNS and CDR2 SASEGT. Trimming left V 4 bases short and J 2 bases short, with 12 bases between. The CDR3 is 15 amino acids. CDR3 sequence reads: CASSASQGGNQPQHF. The CDR3, as DNA: TGTGCCAGCAGTGCTTCGCAGGGCGGCAATCAGCCCCAGCATTTT.

The rearrangement uses TRBV7-9 and TRBJ1-5; unclear D gene. Per the germline V gene, CDR1 is SEHNR and CDR2 is FQNEAQ (reference sequence). This CDR3 spans 17 amino acids. The germline V and J ends were trimmed by 1 base and 4 bases, with 17 bases remaining between them. CDR3 DNA: TGTGCCAGCAGCTTAGGCGGTACCGGGCAGGCTAATCAGCCCCAGCATTTT. It encodes CASSLGGTGQANQPQHF.

Ten or more counts support this clonotype. The V and J genes are TRBV20-1 and TRBJ2-7, with 8 bases matching TRBD1. Losses at the gene ends were 6 bases for V and 1 base for J; bases not matched to a gene: 5. The CDR3 is 13 residues long. Per the germline V gene, CDR1 is DFQATT and CDR2 is SNEGSKA (reference sequence). This CDR3 is CSAGDRWSYEQYF. CDR3 nucleotide sequence: TGCAGTGCGGGGGACAGGTGGTCCTACGAGCAGTACTTC.

In its sample, this clonotype was seen a few times. V and J are TRBV3-1 and TRBJ1-2; maybe TRBD1 (6 bases). Germline CDR1 LGHDT, CDR2 YNNKEL (reference sequence). With 1 base removed from V and 0 bases from J, the gap between germline ends came to 15 bases. The CDR3 is made up of 17 amino acids. The DNA for the CDR3 is TGTGCCAGCAGCCAAGGGGTGGCGGGGGCCCCTAACTATGGCTACACCTTC. Amino acids: CASSQGVAGAPNYGYTF.

This clonotype was seen at least ten times. The rearrangement uses TRBV19 and TRBJ2-1; 9 nucleotides line up with TRBD2. With 9 bases clipped from V and 5 bases from J, the junction kept 11 bases outside the gene matches. The CDR3 runs 15 residues. The V gene's germline CDR1 is LNHDA and CDR2 SQIVND (reference sequence). As DNA, the CDR3 is TGTGCCAGCCAAGCGGGGGGATACTATGACAATGAGCAGTTCTTC. Translated: CASQAGGYYDNEQFF.